The following is a T cell receptor (beta chain) sequence with its context. The antigen remains undetermined. The data were obtained in a study of CXCR3-negative and CXCR3-positive naive CD8 T cells. Study outcomes and limitations: Memory CD8+ cells showed much lower diversity, while both naive subsets were comparably high. Compared with CXCR3-negative naive cells, CXCR3-positive naive cells showed more hydrophobic TRB CDR3s.

Triplicates of about 270,000 cells were sorted from each CD8+ T cell subset. Naive CD8+ T cells were CD45RO-CCR7+CD27+CD95-. The germline V gene encodes CDR1 SGHVS and CDR2 FNYEAQ. The CDR3 runs to 15 residues. Each TRB cDNA library was prepared by 5' RACE (with UMI labels). TCRdb re-called the 5' RACE reads and catalogs CDR3 proteins one per entry, DNA excluded. The sample table includes around 130,000 distinct CDR3 sequences. The sample consisted of naive CXCR3+ CD8+ T cells from blood. Subset of the sample: CD45RO-CCR7+CD27+CD95- naive CD8+ T cells expressing CXCR3 (TNR3+). The chain uses TRBV7-6 and TRBJ2-7; TCRdb reports TRBD1, a call that lacks DNA to check it against. The sequence came from a human donor in good health. Some clones in this sample may be carry-over from other donors' samples. The CDR3 sequence: CASSLEGGGNYEQYF.